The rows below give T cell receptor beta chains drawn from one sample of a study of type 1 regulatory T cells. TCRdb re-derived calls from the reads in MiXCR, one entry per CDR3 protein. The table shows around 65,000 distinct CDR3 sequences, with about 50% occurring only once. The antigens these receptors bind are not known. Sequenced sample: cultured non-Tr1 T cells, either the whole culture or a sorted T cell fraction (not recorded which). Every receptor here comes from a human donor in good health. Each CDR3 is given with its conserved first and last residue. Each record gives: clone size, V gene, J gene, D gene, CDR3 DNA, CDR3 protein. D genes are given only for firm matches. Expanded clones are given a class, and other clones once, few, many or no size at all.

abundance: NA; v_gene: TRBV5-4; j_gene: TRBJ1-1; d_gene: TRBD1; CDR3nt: TGTGCCAGCAGTCCCCGGGACGGACAGGTCACTGAAGCTTTCTTT; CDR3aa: CASSPRDGQVTEAFF
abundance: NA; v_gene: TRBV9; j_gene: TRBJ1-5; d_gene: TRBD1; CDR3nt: TGTGCCAGCAGCGTAGAGGCAGGGGGGACTCAGCCCCAGCATTTT; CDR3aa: CASSVEAGGTQPQHF
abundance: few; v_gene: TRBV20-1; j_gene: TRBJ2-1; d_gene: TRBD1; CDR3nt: TGCAGTGCTATAACACAGGGGGCAGGTGAGCAGTTCTTC; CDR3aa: CSAITQGAGEQFF
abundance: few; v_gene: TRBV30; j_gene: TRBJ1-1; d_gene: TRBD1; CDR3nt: TGTGCCTGGAGGTCAGGGGGCAGCACTGAAGCTTTCTTT; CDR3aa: CAWRSGGSTEAFF
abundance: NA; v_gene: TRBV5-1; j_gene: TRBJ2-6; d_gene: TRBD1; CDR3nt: TGCGCCAGCAGCTTGGAGGACAGGGTGGCAGGGGCCAACGTCCTGACTTTC; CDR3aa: CASSLEDRVAGANVLTF
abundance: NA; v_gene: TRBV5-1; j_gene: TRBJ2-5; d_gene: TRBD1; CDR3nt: TGCGCCAGCAGCTTAACAAGTACAGGGGTGGAGACCCAGTACTTC; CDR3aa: CASSLTSTGVETQYF
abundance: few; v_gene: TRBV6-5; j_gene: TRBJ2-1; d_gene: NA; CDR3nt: TGTGCCAGCAGTTACTCGAGGCTAGTTCGCGGCAATGAGCAGTTCTTC; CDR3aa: CASSYSRLVRGNEQFF
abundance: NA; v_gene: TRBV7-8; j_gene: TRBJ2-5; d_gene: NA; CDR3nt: TGTGCCAGTCAGGTCGGAGAGACCCAGTACTTC; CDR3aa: CASQVGETQYF
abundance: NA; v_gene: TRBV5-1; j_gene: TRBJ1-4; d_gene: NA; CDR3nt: TGCGCCAGCAGCGGGGACAATAATGAAAAACTGTTTTTT; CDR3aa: CASSGDNNEKLFF
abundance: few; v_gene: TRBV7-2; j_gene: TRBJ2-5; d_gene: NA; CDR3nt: TGTGCCAGCCTGGAGTTAGGACGGGGGACCCAGTACTTC; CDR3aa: CASLELGRGTQYF
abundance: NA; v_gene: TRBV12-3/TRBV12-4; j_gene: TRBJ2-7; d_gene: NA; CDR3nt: TGTGCCAGCAGTTTAGAGGCGGGGTACGAGCAGTACTTC; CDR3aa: CASSLEAGYEQYF
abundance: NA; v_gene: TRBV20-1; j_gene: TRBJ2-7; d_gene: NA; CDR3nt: TGCAGTGCTAGTGATAGGGGACACAACTACGAGCAGTACTTC; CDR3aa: CSASDRGHNYEQYF
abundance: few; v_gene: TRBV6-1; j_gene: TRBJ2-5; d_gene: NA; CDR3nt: TGTGCCAGCAGAAGACGGATCCAAGAGACCCAGTACTTC; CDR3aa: CASRRRIQETQYF
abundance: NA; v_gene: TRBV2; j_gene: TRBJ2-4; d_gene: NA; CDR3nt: TGTGCCAGCAGTGAAGACGTGTCGGGGAGAAAGGCCAAAAACATTCAGTACTTC; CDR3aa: CASSEDVSGRKAKNIQYF
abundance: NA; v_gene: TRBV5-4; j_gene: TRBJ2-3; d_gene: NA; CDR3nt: TGTGCCAGCAGCTCGAAGTCTGGCACAGATACGCAGTATTTT; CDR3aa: CASSSKSGTDTQYF
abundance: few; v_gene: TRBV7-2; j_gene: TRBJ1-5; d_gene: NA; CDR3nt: TGTGCCAGTACTCAAAACCCGGGACGGCCCCAGCATTTT; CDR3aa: CASTQNPGRPQHF